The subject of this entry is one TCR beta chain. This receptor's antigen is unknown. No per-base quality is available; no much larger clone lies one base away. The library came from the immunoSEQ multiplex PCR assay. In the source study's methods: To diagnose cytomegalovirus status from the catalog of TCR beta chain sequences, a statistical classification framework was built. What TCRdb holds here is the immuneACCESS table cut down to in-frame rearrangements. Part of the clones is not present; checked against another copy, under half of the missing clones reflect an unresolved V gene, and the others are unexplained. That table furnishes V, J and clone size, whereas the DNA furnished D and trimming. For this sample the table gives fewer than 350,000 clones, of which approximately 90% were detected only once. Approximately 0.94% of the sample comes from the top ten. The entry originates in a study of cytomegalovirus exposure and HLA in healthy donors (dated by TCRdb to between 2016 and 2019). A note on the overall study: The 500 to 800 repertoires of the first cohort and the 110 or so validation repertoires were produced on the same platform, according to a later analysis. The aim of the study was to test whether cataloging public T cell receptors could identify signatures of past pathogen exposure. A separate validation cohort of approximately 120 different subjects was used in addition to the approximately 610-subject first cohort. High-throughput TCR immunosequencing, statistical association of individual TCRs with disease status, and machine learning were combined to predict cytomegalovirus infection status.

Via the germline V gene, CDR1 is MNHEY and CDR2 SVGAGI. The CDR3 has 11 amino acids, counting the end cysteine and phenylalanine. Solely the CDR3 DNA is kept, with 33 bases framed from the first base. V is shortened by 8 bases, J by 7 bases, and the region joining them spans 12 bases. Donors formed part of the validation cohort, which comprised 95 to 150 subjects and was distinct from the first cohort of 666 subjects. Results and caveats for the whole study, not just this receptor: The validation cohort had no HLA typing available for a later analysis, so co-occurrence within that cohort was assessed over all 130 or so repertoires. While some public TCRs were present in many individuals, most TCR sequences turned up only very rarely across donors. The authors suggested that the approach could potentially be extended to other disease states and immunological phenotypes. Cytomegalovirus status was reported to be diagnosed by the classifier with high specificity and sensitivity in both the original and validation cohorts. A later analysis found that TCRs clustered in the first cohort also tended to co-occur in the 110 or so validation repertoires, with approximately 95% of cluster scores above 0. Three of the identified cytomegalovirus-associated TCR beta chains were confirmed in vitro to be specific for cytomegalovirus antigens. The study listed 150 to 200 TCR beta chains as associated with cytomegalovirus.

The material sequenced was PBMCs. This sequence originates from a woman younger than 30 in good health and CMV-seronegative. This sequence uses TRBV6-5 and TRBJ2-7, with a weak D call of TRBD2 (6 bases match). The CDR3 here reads CASGGGFEQYF. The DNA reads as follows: TGTGCCAGCGGAGGAGGGTTTGAGCAGTACTTC.